These T cell receptor beta chains were read from a single sample in a study of cytomegalovirus exposure and HLA in healthy donors. Data came from immunoSEQ multiplex PCR; TCRdb stores just in-frame clones and leaves some out. This table holds over 200,000 clones. Sequenced input: PBMCs. The receptors here all came from a woman in her thirties in good health and CMV-seropositive. Both conserved end residues are part of each CDR3. Each record gives: V gene, D gene, J gene, CDR3 protein, CDR3 DNA. The D gene is left open where the match is weak.

V gene: TRBV5-1; D gene: -; J gene: TRBJ2-2; CDR3 protein: CASSFHTRENTGELFF; CDR3 DNA: TGCGCCAGCAGCTTTCATACGAGGGAGAACACCGGGGAGCTGTTTTTT
V gene: TRBV5-6; D gene: TRBD1; J gene: TRBJ2-5; CDR3 protein: CASSRTGAETQYF; CDR3 DNA: TGTGCCAGCAGCAGGACAGGGGCGGAGACCCAGTACTTC
V gene: TRBV2; D gene: -; J gene: TRBJ1-6; CDR3 protein: CASNENNSPLHF; CDR3 DNA: TGTGCCAGCAACGAGAATAATTCACCCCTCCACTTT
V gene: TRBV6-5; D gene: -; J gene: TRBJ1-3; CDR3 protein: CASSYDSYGTGNTIYF; CDR3 DNA: TGTGCCAGCAGTTACGACAGCTATGGTACTGGAAACACCATATATTTT
V gene: TRBV6-5; D gene: -; J gene: TRBJ2-2; CDR3 protein: CASRGLANTGELFF; CDR3 DNA: TGTGCCAGCAGAGGACTGGCGAACACCGGGGAGCTGTTTTTT
V gene: TRBV5-4; D gene: -; J gene: TRBJ1-1; CDR3 protein: CASSFQTNPVPNTEAFF; CDR3 DNA: TGTGCCAGCAGCTTCCAGACAAACCCGGTCCCGAACACTGAAGCTTTCTTT
V gene: TRBV6-5; D gene: TRBD2; J gene: TRBJ2-7; CDR3 protein: CASSYGRDPQYF; CDR3 DNA: TGTGCCAGCAGTTACGGGAGGGACCCGCAGTACTTC
V gene: TRBV28; D gene: -; J gene: TRBJ1-4; CDR3 protein: CASSLLAQKNEKLFF; CDR3 DNA: TGTGCCAGCAGTTTACTGGCACAGAAGAATGAAAAACTGTTTTTT
V gene: TRBV7-8; D gene: TRBD2; J gene: TRBJ2-7; CDR3 protein: CASTLTSGNEQYF; CDR3 DNA: TGTGCCAGCACCCTGACTAGCGGTAACGAGCAGTACTTC
V gene: TRBV15; D gene: TRBD1; J gene: TRBJ2-7; CDR3 protein: CATSRDRSDEQYF; CDR3 DNA: TGTGCCACCAGCCGGGACAGGTCTGACGAGCAGTACTTC
V gene: TRBV5-6; D gene: -; J gene: TRBJ1-6; CDR3 protein: CASSFEGRTYNSPLHF; CDR3 DNA: TGTGCCAGCAGCTTTGAAGGGAGAACCTATAATTCACCCCTCCACTTT
V gene: TRBV18; D gene: -; J gene: TRBJ2-5; CDR3 protein: CASSPPERETQYF; CDR3 DNA: TGTGCCAGCTCACCCCCCGAACGGGAGACCCAGTACTTC
V gene: TRBV6-5; D gene: -; J gene: TRBJ1-3; CDR3 protein: CASSLDGGSGNTIYF; CDR3 DNA: TGTGCCAGCAGCTTAGACGGGGGCTCTGGAAACACCATATATTTT
V gene: TRBV6-5; D gene: TRBD1; J gene: TRBJ2-7; CDR3 protein: CASSYSRGLVEQYF; CDR3 DNA: TGTGCCAGCAGTTACTCCAGGGGGCTAGTCGAGCAGTACTTC
V gene: TRBV5-1; D gene: -; J gene: TRBJ2-3; CDR3 protein: CASSSYTGQRTDTQYF; CDR3 DNA: TGCGCCAGCAGCTCCTACACGGGACAACGCACAGATACGCAGTATTTT
V gene: TRBV4-3; D gene: -; J gene: TRBJ1-2; CDR3 protein: CASSQAGYGYTF; CDR3 DNA: TGCGCCAGCAGCCAAGCGGGCTATGGCTACACCTTC
V gene: TRBV28; D gene: TRBD1; J gene: TRBJ1-2; CDR3 protein: CASSLWGQGERGYTF; CDR3 DNA: TGTGCCAGCAGTCTATGGGGACAGGGGGAACGGGGCTACACCTTC
V gene: TRBV6-1; D gene: -; J gene: TRBJ1-5; CDR3 protein: CASIDPGQPQHF; CDR3 DNA: TGTGCCAGCATTGACCCGGGTCAGCCCCAGCATTTT
V gene: TRBV6-1; D gene: TRBD1; J gene: TRBJ1-2; CDR3 protein: CASSEYGAGGFLYGYTF; CDR3 DNA: TGTGCCAGCAGTGAATACGGCGCAGGGGGCTTTCTCTATGGCTACACCTTC
V gene: TRBV19; D gene: -; J gene: TRBJ2-3; CDR3 protein: CASSPGGTALSVQYF; CDR3 DNA: TGTGCCAGTAGTCCGGGGGGGACAGCCCTTTCTGTGCAGTATTTT
V gene: TRBV4-1; D gene: TRBD1; J gene: TRBJ2-3; CDR3 protein: CASSLGGQGTDTQYF; CDR3 DNA: TGCGCCAGCAGCCTTGGGGGACAGGGCACAGATACGCAGTATTTT
V gene: TRBV30; D gene: TRBD2; J gene: TRBJ2-1; CDR3 protein: CAWAAERLTSGRVYNEQFF; CDR3 DNA: TGTGCCTGGGCCGCCGAACGGTTGACTAGCGGGAGGGTTTACAATGAGCAGTTCTTC
V gene: TRBV7-2; D gene: -; J gene: TRBJ1-2; CDR3 protein: CASSQDGYGYTF; CDR3 DNA: TGTGCCAGCAGCCAAGACGGGTATGGCTACACCTTC
V gene: TRBV18; D gene: -; J gene: TRBJ1-1; CDR3 protein: CASSNNQGHTEAFF; CDR3 DNA: TGTGCCAGCTCAAATAATCAGGGTCACACTGAAGCTTTCTTT
V gene: TRBV27; D gene: -; J gene: TRBJ2-7; CDR3 protein: CASSLGLTSYEQYF; CDR3 DNA: TGTGCCAGCAGTTTAGGACTGACCAGCTACGAGCAGTACTTC
V gene: TRBV5-5; D gene: -; J gene: TRBJ1-2; CDR3 protein: CASSLDSVDYGYTF; CDR3 DNA: TGTGCCAGCAGCCTAGACAGTGTCGACTATGGCTACACCTTC
V gene: TRBV29-1; D gene: TRBD2; J gene: TRBJ2-5; CDR3 protein: CSVASGRNSETQYF; CDR3 DNA: TGCAGCGTTGCTAGCGGGAGGAATTCAGAGACCCAGTACTTC
V gene: TRBV7-6; D gene: TRBD1; J gene: TRBJ1-1; CDR3 protein: CASSPRQGAKSTEAFF; CDR3 DNA: TGTGCCAGCAGCCCCAGACAGGGGGCGAAATCGACTGAAGCTTTCTTT
V gene: TRBV28; D gene: -; J gene: TRBJ2-1; CDR3 protein: CASGKGLYNEQFF; CDR3 DNA: TGTGCCAGCGGAAAGGGACTGTACAATGAGCAGTTCTTC
V gene: TRBV4-1; D gene: TRBD2; J gene: TRBJ2-1; CDR3 protein: CASSQPTGGGNEQFF; CDR3 DNA: TGCGCCAGCAGCCAACCGACGGGAGGGGGCAATGAGCAGTTCTTC
V gene: TRBV5-1; D gene: -; J gene: TRBJ2-5; CDR3 protein: CASSLDPGTQETQYF; CDR3 DNA: TGCGCCAGCAGCTTGGACCCGGGAACCCAAGAGACCCAGTACTTC
V gene: TRBV5-1; D gene: -; J gene: TRBJ2-3; CDR3 protein: CASSEPTVSTDTQYF; CDR3 DNA: TGCGCCAGCAGCGAACCGACAGTCAGCACAGATACGCAGTATTTT
V gene: TRBV19; D gene: -; J gene: TRBJ1-4; CDR3 protein: CASSITGFNEKLFF; CDR3 DNA: TGTGCCAGTAGTATTACGGGGTTTAATGAAAAACTGTTTTTT
V gene: TRBV15; D gene: TRBD2; J gene: TRBJ2-5; CDR3 protein: CATSRERGLAGSGGETQYF; CDR3 DNA: TGTGCCACCAGCAGAGAGCGAGGTCTAGCGGGATCAGGGGGAGAGACCCAGTACTTC
V gene: TRBV7-8; D gene: -; J gene: TRBJ2-2; CDR3 protein: CASSKEQLNTGELFF; CDR3 DNA: TGTGCCAGCAGCAAAGAACAGCTGAACACCGGGGAGCTGTTTTTT
V gene: TRBV19; D gene: TRBD1; J gene: TRBJ1-5; CDR3 protein: CASSRGGTGGRNQPQHF; CDR3 DNA: TGTGCCAGTAGTAGGGGAGGGACAGGGGGGCGGAATCAGCCCCAGCATTTT
V gene: TRBV28; D gene: TRBD2; J gene: TRBJ2-1; CDR3 protein: CASRTPGLLNNEQFF; CDR3 DNA: TGTGCCAGCAGGACCCCGGGACTACTTAACAATGAGCAGTTCTTC
V gene: TRBV27; D gene: TRBD1; J gene: TRBJ1-2; CDR3 protein: CASSLLGQGAHGYTF; CDR3 DNA: TGTGCCAGCAGTTTATTGGGGCAGGGGGCTCATGGCTACACCTTC
V gene: TRBV9; D gene: -; J gene: TRBJ1-1; CDR3 protein: CASSALLATEAFF; CDR3 DNA: TGTGCCAGCAGTGCTTTATTGGCCACTGAAGCTTTCTTT
V gene: TRBV19; D gene: TRBD1; J gene: TRBJ1-5; CDR3 protein: CASSIRQGAQPQHF; CDR3 DNA: TGTGCCAGTAGTATCCGACAGGGGGCCCAGCCCCAGCATTTT
V gene: TRBV5-4; D gene: -; J gene: TRBJ2-1; CDR3 protein: CASSLGALHYNEQFF; CDR3 DNA: TGTGCCAGCAGCTTGGGGGCCCTCCACTACAATGAGCAGTTCTTC
V gene: TRBV19; D gene: -; J gene: TRBJ1-2; CDR3 protein: CASTPHQGRSYGYTF; CDR3 DNA: TGTGCCAGTACTCCTCATCAGGGGCGTAGCTATGGCTACACCTTC